Each of the 19 T cell receptor beta chains below was sequenced from the same sample in a study of blood T cells in healthy people across ages. It was with a sample-barcoded 5' primer and a J-beta primer mix that a second PCR of roughly 7 to 11 cycles was run. TCRdb independently ran MiXCR on the 5' RACE reads; one entry per CDR3 protein. The data contain 710,000 or so distinct CDR3 sequences, about a fifth of them singletons. Source material: blood. These receptor sequences come from a man between 65 and 80 years old in good health.

This clonotype came up a few times. V gene TRBV20-1 combines with J gene TRBJ2-5, with 10 nucleotides matching TRBD1. V shed 6 bases, J shed 2 bases, and the junction held 6 bases outside the gene matches. The length of the CDR3 is 14 residues. Germline CDR1 reads DFQATT; CDR2 reads SNEGSKA (reference sequence). The CDR3 sequence is CSAPRTGGQETQYF. DNA for the CDR3: TGCAGTGCCCCACGGACAGGGGGGCAAGAGACCCAGTACTTC.

V is TRBV6-5 and J is TRBJ1-4; no firm D call. This CDR3 has 14 residues. The germline V and J ends were trimmed by 8 bases and 5 bases, with 15 bases remaining between them. Germline lookup yields CDR1 MNHEY and CDR2 SVGAGI. The CDR3 DNA sequence: TGTGCCAGCGGTCCCCAATCGGCGAATGAAAAACTGTTTTTT. Translated: CASGPQSANEKLFF.

There are many counts of this clonotype. The V and J genes are TRBV24-1 and TRBJ2-5; D might be TRBD1 (6 bases). The CDR3 is 16 residues long. Deletions cut 3 bases from V and 2 bases from J, with 15 bases between. The V gene's germline CDR1 is KGHDR and CDR2 SFDVKD. The CDR3, as DNA: TGTGCCACCAGTGATACACGCAGGGGTCCACAAGAGACCCAGTACTTC. Translated: CATSDTRRGPQETQYF.

The chain employs TRBV12-3 or TRBV12-4 and TRBJ2-7; 8 nucleotides match TRBD2. The end of the DNA aligns better with TRBJ2-1, so the J call may be wrong. The CDR3 totals 14 residues. The DNA of the CDR3 is TGTGCCAGCAGTTTTACTAGCGGAAAGAATGAGCAGTTCTTC. This encodes CASSFTSGKNEQFF.

The CDR3 sequence: CATSDSGTLYGYTF. The CDR3 DNA follows: TGTGCCACCAGTGATTCCGGGACACTATATGGCTACACCTTC. This sequence joins TRBV24-1 and TRBJ1-2; D may be TRBD1 (6 bases). With 2 bases removed from V and 5 bases from J, the gap between germline ends came to 11 bases. The length of the CDR3 is 14 residues. CDR1 and CDR2 from the germline V gene are KGHDR and SFDVKD.

This chain links TRBV29-1 with TRBJ1-2, with D unresolved. The V gene lost 6 bases and the J gene lost 4 bases, with 12 bases spanning the gap. There are 12 residues in the CDR3. Germline lookup yields CDR1 SQVTM and CDR2 ANQGSEA. The CDR3 coding sequence is TGCAGCGTCATTACCCCGATCTATGGCTACACCTTC. Its translation: CSVITPIYGYTF.

This clonotype was picked up many times. The V and J genes are TRBV27 and TRBJ1-2; D is unclear. CDR1 and CDR2 (germline): MNHEY, SMNVEV (reference sequence). CDR3 size: 16 residues. The V end lost 2 bases, the J end lost 0 bases, and 13 bases lay between the germline ends. Here the CDR3 reads CASSLGSTPTNYGYTF. The CDR3, as DNA: TGTGCCAGCAGTTTAGGGTCGACGCCCACTAACTATGGCTACACCTTC.

V and J are TRBV5-5 and TRBJ1-3; D not certain. This CDR3 spans 18 amino acids. Germline assignment: CDR1 SGHKS and CDR2 YYEKEE (reference sequence). Trimming left V 4 bases short and J 4 bases short, with 24 bases between. The CDR3 nucleotides read TGTGCCAGCAGCCTACAACCGGGCCTTTACTCTGAAGGAAACACCATATATTTT. Translating gives CASSLQPGLYSEGNTIYF.

The V call is TRBV12-3 or TRBV12-4, the J call TRBJ2-3; TRBD1 matches at 11 bases. V lost 5 bases to trimming and J lost 4 bases; unmatched junction nucleotides: 5. This CDR3 has 15 residues. The CDR3, as DNA: TGTGCCAGCAGTCCCAGGACAGGGGGCCCAGATACGCAGTATTTT. It translates to CASSPRTGGPDTQYF.

The table lists this clonotype with a few counts. The chain links TRBV12-3 or TRBV12-4 to TRBJ1-4, with 9 bases fitting TRBD1. The CDR3 covers 15 residues. J gave up 3 bases and V 6 bases, and 5 bases lay outside the gene matches. Written as DNA, the CDR3 is TGTGCCAGCAGAGACAGGGGGGGCCCTAATGAAAAACTGTTTTTT. Amino acid sequence: CASRDRGGPNEKLFF.

The rearrangement links TRBV19 to TRBJ2-3; 10 bases agree with TRBD2. Germline V lookup: CDR1 LNHDA, CDR2 SQIVND (reference sequence). The CDR3 is 16 amino acids. V lost 9 bases to trimming and J lost 0 bases; unmatched junction nucleotides: 9. CDR3 amino acids: CASCSGAGGSTDTQYF. CDR3 in DNA: TGTGCCAGCTGTTCTGGAGCGGGGGGGAGCACAGATACGCAGTATTTT.

Comment on this clonotype: At one of its ends the junction is not consistent with the germline gene, which may arise from a read error. This chain uses TRBV5-1 with TRBJ2-4; 7 positions agree with TRBD2. In germline, CDR1 is SGHRS, CDR2 YFSETQ. CDR3 length: 17 amino acids. CDR3 in DNA: TGCGCCAGCGGCTTGGCAGTGGGGGGGATATCGGAAAACATTCAGTACTTC. It codes for CASGLAVGGISENIQYF.

The table lists this clonotype with a few counts. The chain joins TRBV29-1 to TRBJ2-5; TRBD1 agrees at 7 bases. CDR1 SQVTM and CDR2 ANQGSEA come from the germline V gene. The CDR3 runs to 14 residues. V dropped 5 bases and J dropped 5; count of bases not matched to a gene: 11. DNA for the CDR3: TGCAGCGTTTCCACAGGGGTCATTTTCGAGACCCAGTACTTC. Its translation: CSVSTGVIFETQYF.

CDR3 sequence reads: CSAQRVGELPFF. CDR3 coding DNA: TGCAGTGCCCAGAGAGTCGGAGAGCTCCCATTCTTC. The V call is TRBV20-1, the J call TRBJ2-1; no reliable D call. The V end lost 6 bases, the J end lost 16 bases, and 22 bases lay between the germline ends. CDR3 size: 12 residues. Germline V gene data show CDR1 as DFQATT and CDR2 as SNEGSKA (reference sequence).

The gene calls are TRBV7-9 and TRBJ1-5; tentatively, D is TRBD1 (5 bases). V lost 4 bases to trimming and J lost 0 bases, with 13 bases between them. The CDR3 runs to 16 residues. CDR1 and CDR2 from the germline V gene are SEHNR and FQNEAQ (reference sequence). In DNA form, the CDR3 reads TGTGCCAGCAGCTCGTCGGTGGGGGATAGCAATCAGCCCCAGCATTTT. This gives the protein CASSSSVGDSNQPQHF.

CDR3 in amino acids: CSARVPVAGGYNEQFF. CDR3 in DNA: TGCAGTGCTAGAGTTCCCGTAGCGGGAGGGTACAATGAGCAGTTCTTC. V usage is TRBV20-1 and J usage is TRBJ2-1; 11 positions match TRBD2. CDR1 and CDR2 (germline): DFQATT, SNEGSKA (reference sequence). V gave up 1 base and J gave up 4 bases; unmatched junction bases: 6. The CDR3 consists of 16 residues.

The genes are TRBV20-1 and TRBJ1-5; 7 nucleotides line up with TRBD1. Germline V gene data show CDR1 as DFQATT and CDR2 as SNEGSKA (reference sequence). V lost 1 base to trimming and J lost 3 bases; unmatched junction nucleotides: 12. This CDR3 comprises 17 residues. Here the CDR3 reads CSARAIPGQQSNQPQHF. CDR3 nucleotides: TGCAGTGCTAGAGCCATCCCGGGACAGCAATCCAATCAGCCCCAGCATTTT.

This clonotype was picked up a small number of times. The chain recombines TRBV28 with TRBJ2-7; 8 positions match TRBD1. V dropped 7 bases and J dropped 4; count of bases not matched to a gene: 15. The CDR3 has 16 amino acids. Germline values: CDR1 MDHEN, CDR2 SYDVKM. The DNA of the CDR3 is TGTGCCAGCACATCCCAGACGTGGGACAGGCCGTACGAGCAGTACGTC. Translated, it gives CASTSQTWDRPYEQYV.

V usage is TRBV28 and J usage is TRBJ1-2; D might be TRBD1 (5 bases). In germline, CDR1 is MDHEN, CDR2 SYDVKM. The CDR3 is made up of 15 amino acids. The V end was cut by 5 bases, the J end by 4 bases, with 17 bases between. CDR3 sequence: CASSQPGRGPYGYTF. In DNA form, the CDR3 reads TGTGCCAGCAGTCAACCAGGACGGGGCCCCTATGGCTACACCTTC.